A selection of T cell receptor beta chains follows, all from one sample in a study of cytomegalovirus exposure and HLA in healthy donors. Assay: immunoSEQ multiplex PCR; the TCRdb copy retains only in-frame clones and omits some. The sample includes 150,000 to 200,000 clones, approximately 83% of them seen just once. The sequenced sample consisted of PBMCs. The receptor set was obtained from a man between 18 and 29 years old in good health and CMV-seropositive. Both conserved end residues are part of each CDR3. The D gene is left open where the match is weak.

v_gene: TRBV6-5; d_gene: TRBD2; CDR3aa: CASRMGGLETDTQYF
v_gene: TRBV5-6; d_gene: TRBD2; CDR3aa: CASSGKTSGSQETQYF
v_gene: TRBV19; d_gene: NA; CDR3aa: CASQLDRSSGNTIYF
v_gene: TRBV5-1; d_gene: TRBD2; CDR3aa: CASSLWGGTISYEQYF
v_gene: TRBV14; d_gene: TRBD1; CDR3aa: CASSQLDRGRYTGELFF
v_gene: TRBV19; d_gene: NA; CDR3aa: CASSIATGNYGYTF
v_gene: TRBV29-1; d_gene: NA; CDR3aa: CSVRTTYYGYTF
v_gene: TRBV2; d_gene: TRBD1; CDR3aa: CASRVGTGSAEAFF
v_gene: TRBV14; d_gene: NA; CDR3aa: CASRPWGLPTGELFF
v_gene: TRBV7-6; d_gene: NA; CDR3aa: CASSLVAGDMGYTF
v_gene: TRBV7-9; d_gene: TRBD2; CDR3aa: CASSSPTGGLTTQYF